This TCR beta chain appears in the sequencing data of a study of blood T cell repertoires in COVID-19. Across the study: Samples taken during acute and convalescent COVID-19 were collected in the United States, Italy and Spain. From T cells, B-cell-depleted T cells, or PBMCs came the material, which was cDNA or gDNA.

In the authors' methods: Estimates of nucleated cell counts were drawn from the amplification of reference gene primers. The assay was immunoSEQ multiplex PCR, and TCRdb's table has in-frame clones only and misses some. V and J calls and clone size are given by that table; D and trimming were obtained from the DNA. This sample has around 150,000 clones, with 82% found just once. CDR1 is SGHRS and CDR2 is YFSETQ in the germline V gene. The CDR3 has 14 residues. V lost 4 bases, J lost 4 bases, and 14 bases lay in between. The material sequenced was peripheral blood. The J gene is TRBJ1-1, the V gene TRBV5-1, with D possibly TRBD1 on 5 matching bases. The origin of this receptor is a woman aged 80 or over with acute or convalescent COVID-19. The CDR3, as DNA: TGCGCCAGCAGCCTCAACTCGGGGGGCACTGAAGCTTTCTTT. Protein product: CASSLNSGGTEAFF.